Given below is one T cell receptor beta chain in context. These data originate in a study of blood T cells in healthy people across ages. The CDR3 extends over 15 amino acids. CDR1 SGHRS and CDR2 YFSETQ come from the germline V gene. Trimming pared 2 bases from V and 3 bases from J, leaving 14 bases between. Each sample yielded at least 6 million isolated PBMCs. A J-beta primer mix and a sample-barcoded 5' primer were used in a second PCR of about 6 to 12 cycles. Tags on each cDNA molecule came from a template-switch adaptor with 12 random nucleotides. Each CDR3 protein is one row after TCRdb ran MiXCR on the 5' RACE reads. Here the sample spans over 1,500,000 distinct CDR3 sequences, roughly two fifths being singletons.

The sequence came from a human donor in good health. The sequenced sample was blood. This rearrangement joins TRBV5-1 to TRBJ2-5, with D maybe TRBD2 (6 bases). The CDR3 nucleotides are TGCGCCAGCAGCTTCGCCGGGACTTTAGAAGAGACCCAGTACTTC. Translation: CASSFAGTLEETQYF.